This entry lists 24 T cell receptor beta chains sequenced from one sample in a study of T cell changes during pregnancy in multiple sclerosis. TCRdb's table, derived via immunoSEQ multiplex PCR, lists solely in-frame clones and lacks some. Among some 85,000 clones listed, around 96% were seen once. Specimen: peripheral blood, collected in the second trimester of pregnancy. Source of these receptors: a female donor with multiple sclerosis, enrolled in a pregnancy study.

In its sample, this clone was seen once. V usage is TRBV30 and J usage is TRBJ2-7; 11 nucleotides line up with TRBD1. The CDR3 contains 16 residues. The V and J ends lost 1 base and 2 bases, in that order; junction bases with no gene match: 7. CDR1 and CDR2 (germline): GTSNPN, SVGIG (reference sequence). The CDR3 region is CAWSDLRDRGTYEQYF. The CDR3 coding sequence is TGTGCCTGGAGTGACCTCCGGGACAGGGGGACCTACGAGCAGTACTTC.

The CDR3 sequence: CAWSTGSLSGANVLTF. The CDR3 DNA reads TGTGCCTGGAGTACCGGGTCACTCTCTGGGGCCAACGTCCTGACTTTC. The chain couples TRBV30 to TRBJ2-6; D ambiguous. V was cut by 2 bases and J by 0 bases, with 11 bases left in between. The germline V gene has CDR1 GTSNPN and CDR2 SVGIG (reference sequence). This CDR3 comprises 16 residues.

The chain recombines TRBV11-2 with TRBJ1-3, with 7 bases fitting TRBD1. There are 18 residues in the CDR3. The germline gives CDR1 SGHAT, CDR2 FQNNGV. The ends lost 1 base at V and 0 bases at J; junction bases unmatched: 9. The CDR3 nucleotides are TGTGCCAGCAGCTTAGGGGAAACAGGGGCTTTCTCTGGAAACACCATATATTTT. This translates into CASSLGETGAFSGNTIYF. Drawing the rest from reference TRBV11-2 and TRBJ1-3, the complete variable domain is EAGVAQSPRYKIIEKRQSVAFWCNPISGHATLYWYQQILGQGPKLLIQFQNNGVVDDSQLPKDRFSAERLKGVDSTLKIQPAKLEDSAVYLCASSLGETGAFSGNTIYFGEGSWLTVV.

The V call is TRBV10-3, the J call TRBJ2-3; 7 bases agree with TRBD1. This CDR3 has 12 amino acids. V lost 9 bases and J lost 0; bases outside the gene matches: 0. Germline-derived CDR1 and CDR2 are ENHRY and SYGVKD. The CDR3 is CAIQGSTDTQYF. CDR3 DNA sequence: TGTGCCATACAGGGGAGCACAGATACGCAGTATTTT.

The gene calls are TRBV11-2 and TRBJ2-3; 9 nucleotides agree with TRBD1. Unmatched junction bases numbered 1, after V lost 1 base and J lost 2 bases. This CDR3 has 15 amino acids. Germline loops: CDR1 SGHAT, CDR2 FQNNGV. The chain's CDR3 is CASSLGTGVTDTQYF. The CDR3 DNA reads TGTGCCAGCAGCTTAGGGACAGGGGTCACAGATACGCAGTATTTT.

This clone was seen a handful of times. The V call is TRBV25-1, the J call TRBJ2-5, with 8 bases identical to TRBD2. CDR3 length: 16 residues. Germline V lookup: CDR1 MGHDK, CDR2 SYGVNS. V shed 3 bases, J shed 4 bases, and the junction held 10 bases outside the gene matches. The CDR3 nucleotides are TGTGCCAGCAGTGATTCTCGGGGGGGGCTGATAGAGACCCAGTACTTC. It is translated as CASSDSRGGLIETQYF.

The table lists this clone with a few counts. The rearrangement links TRBV7-2 to TRBJ2-5; 13 positions match TRBD2. There are 15 residues in the CDR3. The germline V gene encodes CDR1 SGHTA and CDR2 FQGNSA. Trimming took 5 bases from V and 4 from J; bases not matched to a gene: 4. The CDR3 DNA is TGTGCCAGCAGCCCGTGGACTAGCGGGAGAGAGACCCAGTACTTC. Translating gives CASSPWTSGRETQYF. The full variable domain, in which reference TRBV7-2 and TRBJ2-5 provide the parts outside the CDR3, is GAGVSQSPSNKVTEKGKDVELRCDPISGHTALYWYRQSLGQGLEFLIYFQGNSAPDKSGLPSDRFSAERTGGSVSTLTIQRTQQEDSAVYLCASSPWTSGRETQYFGPGTRLLVL.

The J gene is TRBJ2-3, the V gene TRBV7-6, with D maybe TRBD2 (6 bases). CDR1 is SGHVS and CDR2 is FNYEAQ in the germline V gene. V was trimmed by 8 bases and J by 7 bases, leaving 7 bases between them. The CDR3 consists of 10 residues. CDR3 coding DNA: TGTGCCAGCGGGGACTATACGCAGTATTTT. It codes for CASGDYTQYF.

The rearrangement joins TRBV7-3 to TRBJ2-7, with a weak D call TRBD1 (5 bases). CDR3 length: 13 residues. Trimming took off 5 bases at V and 5 bases at J, with 13 bases between the two ends. The germline CDR1 and CDR2 sequences are SGHTA and FQGTGA. The DNA for the CDR3 is TGTGCCAGCAGCCCCTCCTGGGGCAACGAGCAGTACTTC. Translating gives CASSPSWGNEQYF. The entire variable domain, with the rest obtained from reference TRBV7-3 and TRBJ2-7, is as follows: GAGVSQTPSNKVTEKGKYVELRCDPISGHTALYWYRQSLGQGPEFLIYFQGTGAADDSGLPNDRFFAVRPEGSVSTLKIQRTERGDSAVYLCASSPSWGNEQYFGPGTRLTVT.

The chain combines TRBV7-6 with TRBJ1-1; TRBD1 matches at 7 bases. The V and J ends lost 0 bases and 7 bases, in that order; junction bases with no gene match: 14. Germline V gene sequence: CDR1 SGHVS, CDR2 FNYEAQ. The CDR3 loop spans 17 amino acids. CDR3 sequence reads: CASSLATGQRPSHEAFF. In DNA, the CDR3 is TGTGCCAGCAGCTTAGCGACGGGACAGCGCCCCTCGCATGAAGCTTTCTTT.

This clone was observed once. The J gene is TRBJ2-3, the V gene TRBV28; D is ambiguous. Germline-derived CDR1 and CDR2 are MDHEN and SYDVKM. The length of the CDR3 is 14 residues. V lost 5 bases to trimming and J lost 2 bases, with 11 bases between them. CDR3 nucleotide sequence: TGTGCCAGCAGTGGCGGAGACTCCACAGATACGCAGTATTTT. This sequence encodes CASSGGDSTDTQYF.

The chain couples TRBV5-6 to TRBJ1-1, with TRBD1 identical over 7 bases. With V trimmed by 2 bases and J by 7 bases, 2 bases remained unmatched. Germline CDR1 reads SGHDT; CDR2 reads YYEEEE. The CDR3 has 12 amino acids. As DNA, the CDR3 is TGTGCCAGCAGCTTCAGGGGGAATGAAGCTTTCTTT. Its translation: CASSFRGNEAFF. The entire variable domain, with the rest obtained from reference TRBV5-6 and TRBJ1-1, is as follows: DAGVTQSPTHLIKTRGQQVTLRCSPKSGHDTVSWYQQALGQGPQFIFQYYEEEERQRGNFPDRFSGHQFPNYSSELNVNALLLGDSALYLCASSFRGNEAFFGQGTRLTVV.

Here the CDR3 reads CASSPGFRSTDTQYF. DNA of the CDR3: TGTGCCAGCAGCCCCGGGTTTCGGAGCACAGATACGCAGTATTTT. The gene calls are TRBV7-2 and TRBJ2-3; D not resolved. V dropped 5 bases and J dropped 0 bases, with 12 bases sitting between them. The CDR3 consists of 15 residues. Looked up from germline, CDR1 is SGHTA and CDR2 is FQGNSA.

This clone was seen just once. The chain couples TRBV2 to TRBJ2-3; the match to TRBD2 covers 8 bases. Germline CDR1 reads SNHLY; CDR2 reads FYNNEI. Unmatched junction bases numbered 10, after V lost 6 bases and J lost 5 bases. The CDR3 contains 15 residues. CDR3 amino acids: CASRATSDSEDTQYF. The CDR3 nucleotides read TGTGCCAGCAGAGCGACTAGCGATAGTGAAGATACGCAGTATTTT.

This clone was recorded only once. CDR3 sequence reads: CASSSLDDNEQFF. CDR3 sequence (DNA): TGCGCCAGCAGCTCGCTAGATGACAATGAGCAGTTCTTC. This chain connects TRBV5-1 to TRBJ2-1; no firm D call. Germline V gene sequence: CDR1 SGHRS, CDR2 YFSETQ. Between the trimmed V and J ends, which lost 3 bases and 5 bases, there was a span of 9 bases. The CDR3 contains 13 residues.

This clone has a single count. The chain employs TRBV19 and TRBJ2-6, with 11 bases lining up with TRBD1. Trimming at V came to 8 bases and at J to 0 bases, leaving 3 bases not matched to a gene. The length of the CDR3 is 16 residues. CDR1 and CDR2 (germline): LNHDA, SQIVND (reference sequence). The CDR3 coding sequence is TGTGCCAGTTGGACAGGGGGCCTCTCTGGGGCCAACGTCCTGACTTTC. Amino acid sequence: CASWTGGLSGANVLTF.

CDR3 sequence reads: CASSEQAGTDTQYF. The DNA for the CDR3 is TGTGCCAGCAGCGAGCAGGCTGGCACAGATACGCAGTATTTT. This rearrangement joins TRBV9 to TRBJ2-3; no firm D call. The CDR3 runs 14 residues. CDR1 and CDR2 from the germline V gene are SGDLS and YYNGEE. V was shortened by 3 bases and J by 1 base, with 9 bases between the two germline ends. The full variable domain, in which reference TRBV9 and TRBJ2-3 provide the parts outside the CDR3, is DSGVTQTPKHLITATGQRVTLRCSPRSGDLSVYWYQQSLDQGLQFLIQYYNGEERAKGNILERFSAQQFPDLHSELNLSSLELGDSALYFCASSEQAGTDTQYFGPGTRLTVL.

The V and J genes are TRBV19 and TRBJ2-7; 8 bases map to TRBD2. The junction had 9 bases not matched to a gene; V was cut back by 3 bases and J by 2 bases. There are 16 residues in the CDR3. Germline CDR1 reads LNHDA; CDR2 reads SQIVND (reference sequence). CDR3 sequence: CASSISFGGRPYEQYF. The CDR3 nucleotides are TGTGCCAGTAGTATTAGTTTCGGCGGGAGGCCCTACGAGCAGTACTTC.

This chain links TRBV19 with TRBJ1-2; no reliable D call. In germline, CDR1 is LNHDA, CDR2 SQIVND (reference sequence). Trimming took 6 bases from V and 1 from J, leaving 6 bases between them. The CDR3 contains 12 residues. This CDR3 is CASRIGNYGYTF. The CDR3 bases are TGTGCCAGTAGGATCGGTAACTATGGCTACACCTTC.

The chain links TRBV14 to TRBJ2-2; TRBD2 might be the D (6 bases). CDR1 is SGHDN and CDR2 is FVKESK in the germline V gene. Trimming shortened V by 1 base and J by 3 bases, and 12 bases separated the two germline ends. This CDR3 has 16 residues. This CDR3 reads CASSQAKRAHTGELFF. The CDR3 DNA sequence: TGTGCCAGCAGCCAAGCGAAGCGGGCCCACACCGGGGAGCTGTTTTTT.

The V and J genes are TRBV19 and TRBJ1-1; unclear D gene. Trimming pared 7 bases from V and 3 bases from J, leaving 12 bases between. From germline, CDR1 is LNHDA and CDR2 SQIVND (reference sequence). The CDR3 runs 13 residues. The CDR3 nucleotides are TGTGCCAGTAACCTCGGCGGATACACTGAAGCTTTCTTT. Translated, it gives CASNLGGYTEAFF. Full variable domain (outside the CDR3, taken from reference TRBV19 and TRBJ1-1): DGGITQSPKYLFRKEGQNVTLSCEQNLNHDAMYWYRQDPGQGLRLIYYSQIVNDFQKGDIAEGYSVSREKKESFPLTVTSAQKNPTAFYLCASNLGGYTEAFFGQGTRLTVV.

This chain uses TRBV9 with TRBJ1-2; D ambiguous. This CDR3 region has 14 residues. Per germline, CDR1 SGDLS and CDR2 YYNGEE. V shed 0 bases and J shed 8 bases, with 14 bases lying between them. CDR3 sequence reads: CASSVAEKTMGYTF. CDR3 in DNA: TGTGCCAGCAGCGTAGCCGAAAAAACTATGGGCTACACCTTC. The variable domain in full, with the rest retrieved from reference TRBV9 and TRBJ1-2, is DSGVTQTPKHLITATGQRVTLRCSPRSGDLSVYWYQQSLDQGLQFLIQYYNGEERAKGNILERFSAQQFPDLHSELNLSSLELGDSALYFCASSVAEKTMGYTFGSGTRLTVV.

The gene calls are TRBV18 and TRBJ2-1; 8 bases are a match to TRBD2. Germline values: CDR1 KGHSH, CDR2 LQKENI. The CDR3 is 13 amino acids. The junction had 3 bases not matched to a gene; V was cut back by 1 base and J by 10 bases. CDR3 protein: CASSPQTSGEQFF. Written as DNA, the CDR3 is TGTGCCAGCTCACCACAAACTAGCGGAGAGCAGTTCTTC.

The chain uses TRBV5-6 and TRBJ2-1; D may be TRBD2 (5 bases). The CDR3 covers 16 residues. V lost 2 bases and J 3 bases, leaving 15 bases between the germline ends. Germline CDR1 is SGHDT and CDR2 is YYEEEE. This chain's CDR3 is CASSLTSGGLYNEQFF. The CDR3 DNA reads TGTGCCAGCAGCTTAACCAGCGGAGGACTCTACAATGAGCAGTTCTTC.